This TCR beta chain was captured by sequencing in a study of neoadjuvant anti-PD-1 for oral cavity cancer. Points from the study as a whole: After neoadjuvant nivolumab, PBMC T cell clonality was significantly higher in non-responders than responders.

Time point denoted: after neoadjuvant nivolumab, at surgical resection. Patients were newly diagnosed with stage II-IVA oral cavity squamous cell carcinoma without prior systemic or radiation treatment. The CDR3 is 15 residues long. J gave up 8 bases and V 5 bases, and 6 bases lay outside the gene matches. Germline CDR1 reads SGHNT; CDR2 reads YENEEA. TCRdb keeps only in-frame clones here, not all; method: immunoSEQ multiplex PCR. The repertoire has around 13,000 clones, 60% to 85% of them found once; the top ten carry 2.2%. Worth noting for this clone: Its matching antigen is unknown.

This specimen consisted of PBMCs, obtained after nivolumab (anti-PD-1) treatment. The V and J genes are TRBV11-3 and TRBJ2-1; 13 positions agree with TRBD2. This TCR derives from a person aged 40 to 85 with oral cavity squamous cell carcinoma. The CDR3 spells CASSPGLAGSYEQFF. CDR3 in DNA: TGTGCCAGCAGCCCGGGACTAGCGGGATCCTATGAGCAGTTCTTC.